One and the same sample provided the 3 T cell receptor beta chains below, sequenced in a study of OX40 agonist ivuxolimab in advanced cancers. Assay used: immunoSEQ multiplex PCR; TCRdb lists only in-frame clones, some missing. The data show 94,000 or so clones, around four fifths seen once. The specimen comprised CD4+ or CD8+ T cells sorted from blood, sampled in a trial of the OX40 agonist ivuxolimab. The source of these receptors is an adult with an advanced solid tumor such as melanoma, head and neck, liver or kidney cancer.

The chain is built from TRBV28 and TRBJ1-4; D gene unclear. The CDR3 is 15 amino acids. V was clipped by 6 bases and J by 5 bases, with 16 bases between them. The germline V gene has CDR1 MDHEN and CDR2 SYDVKM. The CDR3 DNA is TGTGCCAGCAGCTTGGGCACCGCCCAAAATGAAAAACTGTTTTTT. Its translation is CASSLGTAQNEKLFF. Combining the CDR3 with reference TRBV28 and TRBJ1-4 gives the whole variable domain DVKVTQSSRYLVKRTGEKVFLECVQDMDHENMFWYRQDPGLGLRLIYFSYDVKMKEKGDIPEGYSVSREKKERFSLILESASTNQTSMYLCASSLGTAQNEKLFFGSGTQLSVL.

The chain recombines TRBV9 with TRBJ2-3, with 9 bases that match TRBD2. The CDR3 is 14 amino acids. Germline CDR1 SGDLS, CDR2 YYNGEE. V was clipped by 3 bases and J by 4 bases; unmatched bases: 3. The CDR3 DNA is TGTGCCAGCAGCGGCGGGGGGGCCCCAGATACGCAGTATTTT. Its translation is CASSGGGAPDTQYF.

The genes are TRBV6-6 and TRBJ2-5, with TRBD1 as a possible D gene (5 bases). The CDR3 covers 13 residues. Looked up from germline, CDR1 is MNHNY and CDR2 is SVGAGI (reference sequence). V was trimmed by 4 bases and J by 2 bases, leaving 8 bases between them. This CDR3 reads CASSSTEQETQYF. CDR3 coding DNA: TGTGCCAGCAGTTCGACAGAGCAAGAGACCCAGTACTTC.